This TCR beta chain was sequenced for a study of OX40 agonist ivuxolimab in advanced cancers. Concerning the study at large: Ivuxolimab was a fully human IgG2 agonistic monoclonal antibody targeting the costimulatory receptor OX40 (CD134). The point of sequencing TCRbeta in the periphery was to test whether ivuxolimab changed TCR sequence diversity and drove clonal T-cell expansion. Intravenous ivuxolimab was administered to patients every 2 weeks at six dose levels: 0.01, 0.1, 0.3, 1.5, 3 and 10 mg/kg. Prior anti-PD-1, anti-PD-L1 or anti-CTLA-4 therapy was permitted, and checkpoint inhibitors had been received by less than 45% of dose-escalation patients. Among the approximately 50 dose-escalation patients, approximately 20 had hepatocellular carcinoma, roughly 15 melanoma, 9 renal cell carcinoma and 9 head and neck cancer. The monotherapy dose-escalation portion (N of about 47 patients) of the phase I ivuxolimab trial is reported in the paper. Partial responses occurred in three dose-escalation patients: two with cutaneous melanoma and one with hepatocellular carcinoma. In the dose-escalation cohort, 82.7% of patients were male, and the mean age was around 60 years, with a range of roughly 20 to 80.

The trial excluded patients who had a history of autoimmune disease or who were on systemic immunosuppression. Peripheral blood for TCR sequencing was collected from all dose cohorts at baseline, on cycle 4 day 1, and on cycle 7 day 1. The samples were drawn from a first-in-human, open-label, multicenter phase I dose-escalation trial of ivuxolimab. Adults with locally advanced or metastatic melanoma, renal cell, hepatocellular, or head and neck squamous cell carcinoma were enrolled in the trial. Before TCR sequencing, CD4+ and CD8+ T cells were separately sorted from peripheral blood. Genomic DNA was extracted from sorted cells for sequencing of the TCRbeta CDR3 region. The immunoSEQ Assay was used for sequencing of TCRbeta CDR3 regions. In its TCRdb copy, this immuneACCESS table keeps in-frame sequences only and misses some clones. Where compared with another copy, unresolved V genes explain less than half of these, and the others have no known cause. Counted in this sample were more than 75,000 clones; approximately 90% of them appeared once. The ten largest clonotypes hold approximately 0.93% of the sample.

Worth noting for this clone: No cognate antigen has been identified for it. No much larger clone is present one base from it, and per-base qualities are unavailable. The same CDR3 arises from other DNA sequences in this sample as well.

CDR1 and CDR2 are drawn from the germline V gene: SGHRS, YFSETQ. Relative to germline, V is 2 bases shorter and J is 3 bases shorter, with 12 bases between their ends. Spanning cysteine to phenylalanine, the CDR3 consists of 14 amino acids. The kept DNA is CDR3 alone, 42 bases in frame from the first base. Findings and caveats that apply to the study as a whole: After ivuxolimab, more expanded clones were found on average in CD8+ T cells than in CD4+ T cells. At doses of 0.1 to 3.0 mg/kg, clonal expansion of both CD4+ and CD8+ T cells in blood was seen between baseline and week 6. Partial responders in the 0.1-3.0 mg/kg groups had among the lowest normalized peripheral clonal expansion, especially among CD8+ T cells. Low levels of normalized T-cell clonal expansion were also seen in some patients who did not respond. Antigen specificity was not determined for the clonally expanded peripheral T cells.

Recombination linked TRBV5-1 to TRBJ2-7, with TRBD1 as a weak D call on 6 bases. This receptor was taken from an adult with an advanced solid tumor such as melanoma, head and neck, liver or kidney cancer. This sample comprised CD4+ or CD8+ T cells sorted from blood, obtained in a trial of the OX40 agonist ivuxolimab. The sequenced DNA is TGCGCCAGCAGCTTTCAACAGGGACGCTACGAGCAGTACTTC. The resulting protein is CASSFQQGRYEQYF.